A single sample gave rise to the 16 T cell receptor beta chains below, sequenced in a study of Ad26.COV2.S vaccination and SARS-CoV-2 variants. Treatment here: 19 received Ad26.COV2.S at low or high dose, single or two shots; a few received placebo; per-sample allocation not given. Sampling took place 63 days after the first vaccine or placebo injection. Assay: immunoSEQ multiplex PCR; the TCRdb copy retains only in-frame clones and omits some. The sample gives some 500,000 clones, roughly 89% of which show up once; approximately 2.5% is in the top ten. This specimen consisted of peripheral blood, obtained in a trial of Ad26.COV2.S vaccine versus placebo. These receptor sequences come from a person aged 18 to 59 who received the Ad26.COV2.S COVID-19 vaccine or a placebo.

The chain combines TRBV28 with TRBJ1-5; D may be TRBD1 (6 bases). In germline, CDR1 is MDHEN, CDR2 SYDVKM. V lost 6 bases, J lost 3 bases, and 15 bases lay in between. This CDR3 is 15 amino acids long. The CDR3 DNA is TGTGCCAGCAGGGTGGGTGACAGGTCCAATCAGCCCCAGCATTTT. This translates into CASRVGDRSNQPQHF.

The rearrangement joins TRBV9 to TRBJ2-5; TRBD2 matches 9 bases. The germline V gene encodes CDR1 SGDLS and CDR2 YYNGEE. The V segment lost 1 base and the J segment 4 bases; nucleotides outside the gene matches: 5. CDR3 length: 15 amino acids. The DNA of the CDR3 is TGTGCCAGCAGCGTACGCGGGAGGGCCGCAGAGACCCAGTACTTC. It translates to CASSVRGRAAETQYF.

J is TRBJ2-1 and V is TRBV7-2; 9 nucleotides line up with TRBD2. With V trimmed by 6 bases and J by 11 bases, 11 bases remained unmatched. This CDR3 is 14 amino acids long. Germline loops: CDR1 SGHTA, CDR2 FQGNSA. The CDR3 DNA reads TGTGCCAGCAGGCCCTATAGCGGGAGCGGGCAGCAGTTCTTC. Protein sequence: CASRPYSGSGQQFF.

The rearrangement joins TRBV5-1 to TRBJ2-5; D ambiguous. The V and J ends lost 7 bases and 1 base respectively, with 17 bases between them. Germline V gene lookup returns CDR1 SGHRS and CDR2 YFSETQ. This CDR3 region has 15 residues. In DNA form, the CDR3 reads TGCGCCAGCCTACCGGGTCTGGCGGTCCAAGAGACCCAGTACTTC. Amino acid sequence: CASLPGLAVQETQYF. Combining the CDR3 with reference TRBV5-1 and TRBJ2-5 gives the whole variable domain KAGVTQTPRYLIKTRGQQVTLSCSPISGHRSVSWYQQTPGQGLQFLFEYFSETQRNKGNFPGRFSGRQFSNSRSEMNVSTLELGDSALYLCASLPGLAVQETQYFGPGTRLLVL.

The chain carries TRBV12-3 or TRBV12-4 and TRBJ2-3; D is ambiguous. Trimming took 8 bases from V and 2 from J, leaving 8 bases between them. This CDR3 spans 12 amino acids. The CDR3 DNA sequence: TGTGCCAGCTCCCTTTACACAGATACGCAGTATTTT. This gives the protein CASSLYTDTQYF.

The chain is built from TRBV9 and TRBJ2-7; 9 bases are shared with TRBD1. This CDR3 contains 15 residues. In germline, CDR1 is SGDLS, CDR2 YYNGEE. J gave up 6 bases and V 3 bases, and 10 bases lay outside the gene matches. In DNA, the CDR3 is TGTGCCAGCAGCGCTGGGGGACAGGGCCTCCTCGAGCAGTACTTC. Its protein product is CASSAGGQGLLEQYF.

The chain uses TRBV5-5 and TRBJ1-2; D might be TRBD1 (6 bases). The CDR3 spans 12 residues. In germline, CDR1 is SGHKS, CDR2 YYEKEE (reference sequence). Trimming left V 1 base short and J 7 bases short, with 8 bases between. CDR3 nucleotide sequence: TGTGCCAGCAGCTTGACAGGGTCTGGCTACACCTTC. Amino acids: CASSLTGSGYTF.

The J gene is TRBJ2-1, the V gene TRBV9; TRBD2 aligns across 8 bases. CDR3 length: 17 amino acids. Germline V CDR1 and CDR2: SGDLS, YYNGEE. With 0 bases clipped from V and 7 bases from J, the junction kept 12 bases outside the gene matches. The CDR3 DNA sequence: TGTGCCAGCAGCGTAGCCCTAGCGGGCCGCACCCTGAATGAGCAGTTCTTC. It codes for CASSVALAGRTLNEQFF.

This chain connects TRBV18 to TRBJ1-2; tentatively, D is TRBD1 (6 bases). V was cut by 5 bases and J by 4 bases, with 11 bases left in between. The CDR3 consists of 13 residues. The germline V gene has CDR1 KGHSH and CDR2 LQKENI. CDR3 region: CASSRWGPYGYTF. In DNA, the CDR3 is TGTGCCAGCTCAAGATGGGGGCCCTATGGCTACACCTTC.

V usage is TRBV25-1 and J usage is TRBJ2-5; the match to TRBD2 covers 10 bases. Looked up from germline, CDR1 is MGHDK and CDR2 is SYGVNS. The CDR3 runs 14 residues. V gave up 7 bases and J gave up 5 bases; unmatched junction bases: 7. CDR3 DNA: TGTGCCAGCACCCCAGCGGGAGGGCAGGAGACCCAGTACTTC. Translated, it gives CASTPAGGQETQYF.

This chain connects TRBV11-2 to TRBJ2-1; 8 bases align to TRBD2. From germline, CDR1 is SGHAT and CDR2 FQNNGV. The CDR3 loop spans 14 amino acids. V was pared by 1 base and J by 5 bases, with 1 base of the junction left unmatched. CDR3 in amino acids: CASSLAGGDNEQFF. The CDR3 DNA follows: TGTGCCAGCAGCTTAGCGGGAGGGGACAATGAGCAGTTCTTC.

The chain couples TRBV9 to TRBJ2-5; 8 bases are shared with TRBD2. This CDR3 is 15 amino acids long. The germline CDR1 and CDR2 sequences are SGDLS and YYNGEE. J lost 4 bases, V lost 4 bases, and 9 bases had no gene match. The CDR3 protein is CASSIAGTRGETQYF. In nucleotides, the CDR3 is TGTGCCAGCAGCATCGCCGGGACTAGGGGAGAGACCCAGTACTTC.

J is TRBJ2-1 and V is TRBV7-9; 8 nucleotides line up with TRBD1. This CDR3 contains 15 residues. CDR1 SEHNR and CDR2 FQNEAQ come from the germline V gene (reference sequence). Trimming removed 3 bases from V and 9 bases from J; junction bases left unmatched: 10. CDR3: CASSLRTGSSSEQFF. Written as DNA, the CDR3 is TGTGCCAGCAGCTTGAGGACAGGGTCGAGTAGTGAGCAGTTCTTC.

The chain combines TRBV27 with TRBJ1-2, with TRBD1 identical over 9 bases. Trimming took 5 bases from V and 6 from J; bases not matched to a gene: 7. This CDR3 spans 14 amino acids. Germline V CDR1 and CDR2: MNHEY, SMNVEV (reference sequence). DNA for the CDR3: TGTGCCAGCAGTGCCGGACAGGGGACTGATGGCTACACCTTC. It translates to CASSAGQGTDGYTF.

The count of this clone is one. The chain has TRBV5-1 and TRBJ2-7; D gene unclear. The CDR3 covers 13 residues. V was cut by 9 bases and J by 0 bases, with 13 bases left in between. Per the germline V gene, CDR1 is SGHRS and CDR2 is YFSETQ. CDR3 bases: TGCGCCATCAATGTGGGGTCCTCCTACGAGCAGTACTTC. Its translation: CAINVGSSYEQYF.

The CDR3 coding sequence is TGTGCCAGCAGCCCCGGGACAGGGTACACCTTTTTGGATGAGCAGTTCTTC. Protein sequence: CASSPGTGYTFLDEQFF. V usage is TRBV5-5 and J usage is TRBJ2-1, with 9 bases that match TRBD1. The CDR3 extends over 17 amino acids. V lost 4 bases to trimming and J lost 8 bases; unmatched junction nucleotides: 16. CDR1 is SGHKS and CDR2 is YYEKEE in the germline V gene (reference sequence).